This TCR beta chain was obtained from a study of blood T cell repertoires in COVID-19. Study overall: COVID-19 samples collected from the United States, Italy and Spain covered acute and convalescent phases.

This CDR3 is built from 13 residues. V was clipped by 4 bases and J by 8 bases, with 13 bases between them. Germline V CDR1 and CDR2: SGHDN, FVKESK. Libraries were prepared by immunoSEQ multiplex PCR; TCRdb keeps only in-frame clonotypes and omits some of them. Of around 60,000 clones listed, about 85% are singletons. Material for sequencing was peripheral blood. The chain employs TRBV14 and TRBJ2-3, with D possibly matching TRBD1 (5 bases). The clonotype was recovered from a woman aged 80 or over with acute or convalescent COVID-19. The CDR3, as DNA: TGTGCCAGCAGCCGACCAGCAAGGGGTACGCAGTATTTT. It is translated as CASSRPARGTQYF. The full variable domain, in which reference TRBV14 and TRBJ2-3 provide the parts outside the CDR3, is EAGVTQFPSHSVIEKGQTVTLRCDPISGHDNLYWYRRVMGKEIKFLLHFVKESKQDESGMPNNRFLAERTGGTYSTLKVQPAELEDSGVYFCASSRPARGTQYFGPGTRLTVL.